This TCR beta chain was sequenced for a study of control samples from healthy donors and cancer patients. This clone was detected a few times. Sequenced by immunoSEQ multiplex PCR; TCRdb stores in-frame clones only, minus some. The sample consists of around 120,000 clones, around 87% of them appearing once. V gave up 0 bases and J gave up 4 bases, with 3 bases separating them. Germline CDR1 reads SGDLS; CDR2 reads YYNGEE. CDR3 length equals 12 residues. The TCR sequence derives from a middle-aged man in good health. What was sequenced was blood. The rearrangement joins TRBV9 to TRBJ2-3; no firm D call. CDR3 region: CASSVGPDTQYF. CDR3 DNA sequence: TGTGCCAGCAGCGTAGGTCCAGATACGCAGTATTTT. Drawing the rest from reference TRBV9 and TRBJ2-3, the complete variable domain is DSGVTQTPKHLITATGQRVTLRCSPRSGDLSVYWYQQSLDQGLQFLIQYYNGEERAKGNILERFSAQQFPDLHSELNLSSLELGDSALYFCASSVGPDTQYFGPGTRLTVL.